This entry features one T cell receptor (beta chain) sequence. Its target is unknown. Generated by immunoSEQ multiplex PCR, the TCRdb table keeps only in-frame clones and is missing some. The repertoire has around 90,000 clones, 86% of them found once; the top ten carry about 1.7%. The source of the sample is a study of T cell repertoires and HLA-DP antigens. CDR1 is LGHNA, CDR2 YSLEER, per germline. V lost 4 bases to trimming and J lost 5 bases; unmatched junction nucleotides: 17. The CDR3 spans 20 residues. The material sequenced was CD4+ T cells from PBMCs. The J gene is TRBJ1-6, the V gene TRBV4-3; TRBD1 aligns across 10 bases. This TCR derives from a middle-aged man in good health and CMV-seronegative. CDR3 sequence (DNA): TGCGCCAGCAGCCCCAATCGGACAGGGGGATCGGGGATTAATAATTCACCCCTCCACTTT. This sequence encodes CASSPNRTGGSGINNSPLHF.